What follows is one T cell receptor (beta chain) and its context. Antigen: not known. Using immunoSEQ multiplex PCR, the repertoire was profiled, and TCRdb retains in-frame clones only, with some absent. The data show approximately 76,000 clones, around 85% seen once. The sample belongs to a study of OX40 agonist ivuxolimab in advanced cancers. V dropped 0 bases and J dropped 0 bases, with 11 bases sitting between them. Germline CDR1 reads MNHEY; CDR2 reads SVGAGI. This CDR3 is built from 16 residues. Broader study findings: CD8+ T cells (on average) carried more expanded clones than CD4+ T cells. Both blood CD4+ and CD8+ T cells showed clonal growth by week 6 at 0.1 to 3.0 mg/kg.

The source was CD4+ or CD8+ T cells sorted from blood, collected in a trial of the OX40 agonist ivuxolimab. The clonotype originates from an adult with an advanced solid tumor such as melanoma, head and neck, liver or kidney cancer. V and J are TRBV6-5 and TRBJ1-1; no clear D gene. In DNA, the CDR3 is TGTGCCAGCAGTTACTCGAGCAGAGCCTTGAACACTGAAGCTTTCTTT. Its protein product is CASSYSSRALNTEAFF.